This T cell receptor beta chain was sequenced in a study of T cells after yellow fever vaccination. TCRdb re-analysed the 5' RACE reads in MiXCR, keeping a single row per CDR3 protein. The data contain approximately 510,000 distinct CDR3 sequences, around a fifth of them singletons. General study points: A large majority of primary-vaccination clones showed up again after the booster (under 98% CD4, roughly 91% CD8).

This clonotype came up many times. The antigen remains unidentified. CDR3 size: 15 residues. The V end lost 0 bases, the J end lost 3 bases, and 12 bases lay between the germline ends. Germline V gene lookup returns CDR1 LGHNA and CDR2 YSLEER. The receptor was derived from a man aged 18-30 years who received the YFV17D yellow fever vaccine. The chain combines TRBV4-3 with TRBJ2-7; unclear D gene. The source material was PBMCs, sampled around 3 weeks after the first yellow fever vaccination. This chain's CDR3 is CASSQESSTVYEQYF. In DNA form, the CDR3 reads TGCGCCAGCAGCCAAGAGTCAAGCACGGTCTACGAGCAGTACTTC.